Shown below are 7 T cell receptor beta chains from a single sample sequenced in a study of shared clonotypes between healthy human individuals. TCRdb's copy holds only in-frame clones and misses some; the assay was immunoSEQ multiplex PCR. The sample consists of approximately 500,000 clones, approximately 95% of them appearing once. Sequenced input: naive CD4+ T cells sorted from blood. Noted subset: CD45RA+ positively selected. These receptors originate from a woman in her thirties in good health.

J is TRBJ2-7 and V is TRBV7-9; D gene uncertain. Germline CDR1 reads SEHNR; CDR2 reads FQNEAQ (reference sequence). The CDR3 length is 13 residues. The V end was cut by 5 bases, the J end by 5 bases, with 13 bases between. The CDR3 region is CASSRAGLNEQYF. The CDR3 region has the DNA TGTGCCAGCAGCAGGGCTGGTTTGAACGAGCAGTACTTC.

This chain links TRBV6-5 with TRBJ1-3; D is possibly TRBD1 (6 bases). The V end lost 6 bases, the J end lost 0 bases, and 9 bases lay between the germline ends. The CDR3 loop spans 14 amino acids. The germline V gene encodes CDR1 MNHEY and CDR2 SVGAGI. Written as DNA, the CDR3 is TGTGCCAGCAGCCGGGGGCCCTCTGGAAACACCATATATTTT. It specifies CASSRGPSGNTIYF.

The chain employs TRBV28 and TRBJ2-5, with D uncertain. The CDR3 runs to 14 residues. Trimming cost V 3 bases and J 7 bases, with 15 bases left between them. Per the germline V gene, CDR1 is MDHEN and CDR2 is SYDVKM. CDR3 protein: CASSFLVFGATQYF. In DNA, the CDR3 is TGTGCCAGCAGTTTTCTGGTCTTTGGTGCGACCCAGTACTTC.

In the case of this clone: Within the sample, other DNA sequences also encode this same CDR3. The rearrangement uses TRBV28 and TRBJ2-7; 10 nucleotides agree with TRBD1. Germline V gives CDR1 MDHEN, CDR2 SYDVKM. The CDR3 consists of 14 residues. The J segment lost 4 bases and the V segment lost 6 bases, leaving 6 bases of the junction unmatched. The CDR3 DNA is TGTGCCAGCAGAACGACAGGGGGCGTGTACGAGCAGTACTTC. Protein product: CASRTTGGVYEQYF.

This chain links TRBV19 with TRBJ1-2; TRBD1 aligns across 8 bases. Looked up from germline, CDR1 is LNHDA and CDR2 is SQIVND (reference sequence). With V trimmed by 7 bases and J by 3 bases, 10 bases remained unmatched. The CDR3 length is 15 residues. The CDR3 bases are TGTGCCAGTAACCCGACAGGGGAGAGCGACTATGGCTACACCTTC. Protein: CASNPTGESDYGYTF.

This clone occurred once. The gene calls are TRBV30 and TRBJ1-2; TRBD1 is a possible D gene (6 bases). The CDR3 has 14 residues. Germline CDR1 reads GTSNPN; CDR2 reads SVGIG (reference sequence). V lost 3 bases and J 5 bases, leaving 16 bases between the germline ends. The CDR3 DNA follows: TGTGCCTGGAGCACGGGGGGAGGGGGATATGGCTACACCTTC. Translation: CAWSTGGGGYGYTF.

CDR3 amino acids: CASSLQQNTEAFF. DNA for the CDR3: TGTGCCAGCAGCCTACAGCAGAACACTGAAGCTTTCTTT. The genes are TRBV7-3 and TRBJ1-1, with D unresolved. CDR1 is SGHTA and CDR2 is FQGTGA in the germline V gene. The CDR3 is made up of 13 amino acids. With 5 bases removed from V and 1 base from J, the gap between germline ends came to 8 bases.